The entry that follows covers one T cell receptor beta chain sequence. The antigen is unknown. Germline CDR1 LGHDT, CDR2 YNNKEL (reference sequence). V shed 3 bases, J shed 0 bases, and the junction held 8 bases outside the gene matches. The CDR3 extends over 17 amino acids. The data belong to a study of blood T cells in healthy people across ages. Primed by a sample-barcoded 5' primer and a J-beta primer mix, a second PCR proceeded for 7 to 11 cycles. TCRdb used MiXCR to reprocess the 5' RACE reads, holding one entry per CDR3 protein. This sample has approximately 490,000 distinct CDR3 sequences, with nearly 25% found just once. Points from the study as a whole: It was the long-lived donors that had more naive CD4+ cells and higher diversity than aged donors. Calculation of diversity from one million T cells yielded estimates considered to be underestimates.

No fewer than 6 micrograms of total RNA were isolated from every sample. The sample also formed part of further work on T cells of mothers and their children.

Sequencing was done on a sample of blood. The sequence derives from a boy aged 5-17 years in good health. V gene TRBV3-1 combines with J gene TRBJ2-7; 10 nucleotides match TRBD2. The CDR3 bases are TGTGCCAGCAGCCACCCGACTAGCGGGCCCTTCTCCTACGAGCAGTACTTC. Translating gives CASSHPTSGPFSYEQYF.